Sequencing of this TCR beta chain was carried out in a study of blood T cell repertoires in COVID-19. Study in general: Donors in the United States, Italy and Spain gave samples during acute or convalescent COVID-19. The analysed material was cDNA or gDNA that came from T cells, B-cell-depleted T cells, or PBMCs.

CDR1 is LGHDT, CDR2 YNNKEL, per germline (reference sequence). Unmatched junction bases numbered 2, after V lost 0 bases and J lost 5 bases. The CDR3 spans 15 residues. Original handling: Scientists estimated how many nucleated cells there were by amplifying reference gene primers. Produced via immunoSEQ multiplex PCR; TCRdb's table is partial and in-frame only. V and J calls and clone size come straight from that table; D and trimming were deduced from the DNA. The sample has under 300,000 clones; 84% are singletons. The sequenced sample consisted of peripheral blood. The chain joins TRBV3-1 (or the pseudogene TRBV3-2) to TRBJ1-4, with TRBD1 identical over 8 bases. This TCR came from a man in his fifties or sixties with acute or convalescent COVID-19. This chain's CDR3 is CASSQDRTGNEKLFF. The CDR3 nucleotides are TGTGCCAGCAGCCAAGATCGGACAGGGAATGAAAAACTGTTTTTT.